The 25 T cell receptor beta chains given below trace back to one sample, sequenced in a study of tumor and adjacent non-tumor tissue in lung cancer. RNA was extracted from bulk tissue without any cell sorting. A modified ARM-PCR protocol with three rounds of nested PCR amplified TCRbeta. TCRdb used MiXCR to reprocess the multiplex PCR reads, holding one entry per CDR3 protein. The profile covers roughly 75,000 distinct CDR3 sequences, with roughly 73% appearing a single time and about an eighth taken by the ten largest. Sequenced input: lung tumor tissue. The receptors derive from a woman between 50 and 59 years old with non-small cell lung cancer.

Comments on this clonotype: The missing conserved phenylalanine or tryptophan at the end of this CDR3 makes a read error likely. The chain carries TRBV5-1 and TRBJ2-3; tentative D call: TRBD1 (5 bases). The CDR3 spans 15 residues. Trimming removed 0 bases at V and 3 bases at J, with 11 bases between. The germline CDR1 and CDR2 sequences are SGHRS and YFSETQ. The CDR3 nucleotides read TGCGCCAGCAGCTTGGGACAGAAGAGAACAGATACGCAGTATATT. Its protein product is CASSLGQKRTDTQYI.

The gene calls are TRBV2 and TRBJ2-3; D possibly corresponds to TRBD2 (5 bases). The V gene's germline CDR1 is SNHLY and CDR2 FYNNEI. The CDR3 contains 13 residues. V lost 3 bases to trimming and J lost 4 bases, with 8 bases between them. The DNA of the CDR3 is TGTGCCAGCAGTGAGCTAGCTGCAGATACGCAGTATTTT. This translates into CASSELAADTQYF.

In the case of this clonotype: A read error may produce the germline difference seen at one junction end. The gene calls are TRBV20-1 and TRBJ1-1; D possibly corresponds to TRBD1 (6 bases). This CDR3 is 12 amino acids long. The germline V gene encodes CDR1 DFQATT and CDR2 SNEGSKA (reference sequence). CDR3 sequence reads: CRASYQGREAFF. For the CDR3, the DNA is TGCAGAGCTAGTTATCAGGGGCGCGAAGCTTTCTTT.

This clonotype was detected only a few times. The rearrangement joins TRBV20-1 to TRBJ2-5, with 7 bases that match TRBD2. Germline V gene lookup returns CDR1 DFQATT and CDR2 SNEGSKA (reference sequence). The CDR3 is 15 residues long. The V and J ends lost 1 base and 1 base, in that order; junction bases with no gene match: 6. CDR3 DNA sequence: TGCAGTGCTAGAGCCGGCGGGAGTTGCCAAGAGACCCAGTACTTC. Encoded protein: CSARAGGSCQETQYF.

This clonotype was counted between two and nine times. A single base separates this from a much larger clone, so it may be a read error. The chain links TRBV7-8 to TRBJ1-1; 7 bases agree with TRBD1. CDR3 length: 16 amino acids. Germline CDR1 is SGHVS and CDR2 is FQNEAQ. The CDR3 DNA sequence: TGTACCAGCAGCTTACGAGGGGGCGTAGGAGAAACTGAAGCTTTCTTT. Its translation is CTSSLRGGVGETEAFF.

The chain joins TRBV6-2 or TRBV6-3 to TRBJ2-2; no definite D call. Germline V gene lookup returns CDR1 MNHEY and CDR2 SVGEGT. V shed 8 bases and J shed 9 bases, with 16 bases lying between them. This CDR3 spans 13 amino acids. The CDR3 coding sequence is TGTGCCAGCGAAACAACGAACATCTGGGAGCTGTTTTTT. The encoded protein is CASETTNIWELFF.

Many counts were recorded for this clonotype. For the CDR3, the DNA is TGCAGTGCTAGGAGGGGACGGGAGCTAAGGGGGGAGCAGTTCTTC. Translation gives CSARRGRELRGEQFF. The rearrangement uses TRBV20-1 and TRBJ2-1, with D possibly called TRBD1 or TRBD2 (6 bases each). Trimming removed 3 bases from V and 10 bases from J, with 22 bases in between. Germline-derived CDR1 and CDR2 are DFQATT and SNEGSKA (reference sequence). CDR3 length equals 15 residues.

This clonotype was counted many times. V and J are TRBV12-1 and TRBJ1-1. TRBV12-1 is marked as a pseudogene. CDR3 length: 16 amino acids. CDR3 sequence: CASSQYKGLRDTEAFF. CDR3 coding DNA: TGTGCCAGCAGCCAATATAAGGGACTCCGGGACACTGAAGCTTTCTTT.

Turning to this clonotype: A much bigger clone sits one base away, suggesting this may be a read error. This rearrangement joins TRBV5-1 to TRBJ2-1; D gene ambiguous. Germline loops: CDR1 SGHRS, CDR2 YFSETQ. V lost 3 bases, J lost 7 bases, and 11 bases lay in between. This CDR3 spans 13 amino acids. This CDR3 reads CASSSRWKNEQFF. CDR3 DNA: TGCGCCAGCAGCTCTCGATGGAAGAATGAGCAGTTCTTC.

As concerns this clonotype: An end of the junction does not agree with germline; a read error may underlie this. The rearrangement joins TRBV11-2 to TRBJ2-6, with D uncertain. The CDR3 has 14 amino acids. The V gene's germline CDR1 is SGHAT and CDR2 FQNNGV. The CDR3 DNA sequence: TGTGCCAGCAGCTTAACCTCTGTGGCCAACGTCGTGACTTTC. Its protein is CASSLTSVANVVTF.

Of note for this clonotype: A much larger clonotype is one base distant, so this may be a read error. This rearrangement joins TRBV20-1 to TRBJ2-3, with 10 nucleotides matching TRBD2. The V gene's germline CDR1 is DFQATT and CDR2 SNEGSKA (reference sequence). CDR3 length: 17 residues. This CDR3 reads CNASSGWTSGTTDTQYF. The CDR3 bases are TGCAATGCTAGTTCTGGTTGGACTAGCGGCACCACAGATACGCAGTATTTT.

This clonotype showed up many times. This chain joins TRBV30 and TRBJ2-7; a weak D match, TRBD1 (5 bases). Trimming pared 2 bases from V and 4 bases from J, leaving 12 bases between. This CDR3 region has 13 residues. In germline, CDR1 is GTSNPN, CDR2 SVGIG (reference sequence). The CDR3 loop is CAWSTGEPYEQYF. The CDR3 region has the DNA TGTGCCTGGAGTACAGGAGAACCGTACGAGCAGTACTTC.

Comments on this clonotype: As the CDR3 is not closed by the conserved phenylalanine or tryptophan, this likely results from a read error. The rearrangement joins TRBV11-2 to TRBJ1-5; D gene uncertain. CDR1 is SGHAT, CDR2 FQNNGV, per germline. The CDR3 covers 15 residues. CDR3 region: CASSFDGLSSQPQHI. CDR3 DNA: TGTGCCAGCAGCTTTGATGGTTTGAGCAGTCAGCCCCAGCATATT.

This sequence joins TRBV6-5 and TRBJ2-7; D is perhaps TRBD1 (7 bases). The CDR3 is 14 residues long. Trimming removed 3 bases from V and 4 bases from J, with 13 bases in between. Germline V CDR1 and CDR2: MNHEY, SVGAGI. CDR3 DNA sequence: TGTGCCAGCAGTTATCAGGGGGGAACATACGAGCAGTACTTC. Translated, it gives CASSYQGGTYEQYF.

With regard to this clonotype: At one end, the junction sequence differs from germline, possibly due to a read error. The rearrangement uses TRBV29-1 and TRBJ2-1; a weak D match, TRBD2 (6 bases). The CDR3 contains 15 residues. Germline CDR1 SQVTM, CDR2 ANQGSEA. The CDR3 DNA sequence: TGCCGCGTTCAACTGTCCGGGAGCTCCTATAATGAGCAGTTCTTC. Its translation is CRVQLSGSSYNEQFF.

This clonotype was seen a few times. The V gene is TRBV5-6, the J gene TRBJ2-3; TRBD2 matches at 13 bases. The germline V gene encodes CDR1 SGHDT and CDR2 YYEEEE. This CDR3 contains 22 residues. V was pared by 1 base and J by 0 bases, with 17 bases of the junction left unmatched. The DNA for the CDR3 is TGTGCCAGCAGCTTGACCCTTCGACGAGGACTAGCGGGAGTGCAGAGCACAGATACGCAGTATTTT. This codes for CASSLTLRRGLAGVQSTDTQYF. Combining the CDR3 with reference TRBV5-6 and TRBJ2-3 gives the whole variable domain DAGVTQSPTHLIKTRGQQVTLRCSPKSGHDTVSWYQQALGQGPQFIFQYYEEEERQRGNFPDRFSGHQFPNYSSELNVNALLLGDSALYLCASSLTLRRGLAGVQSTDTQYFGPGTRLTVL.

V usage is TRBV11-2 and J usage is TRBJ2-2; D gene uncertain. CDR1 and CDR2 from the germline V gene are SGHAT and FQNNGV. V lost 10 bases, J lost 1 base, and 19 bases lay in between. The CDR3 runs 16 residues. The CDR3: CANSGFQRGNTGELFF. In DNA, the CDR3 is TGTGCCAACAGTGGATTCCAGAGAGGGAACACCGGGGAGCTGTTTTTT.

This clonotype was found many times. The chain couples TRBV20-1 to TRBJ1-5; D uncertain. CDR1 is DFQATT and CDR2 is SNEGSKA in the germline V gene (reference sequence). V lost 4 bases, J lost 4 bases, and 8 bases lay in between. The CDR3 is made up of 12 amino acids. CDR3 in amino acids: CSAITQNQPQHF. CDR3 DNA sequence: TGCAGTGCTATCACACAAAATCAGCCCCAGCATTTT.

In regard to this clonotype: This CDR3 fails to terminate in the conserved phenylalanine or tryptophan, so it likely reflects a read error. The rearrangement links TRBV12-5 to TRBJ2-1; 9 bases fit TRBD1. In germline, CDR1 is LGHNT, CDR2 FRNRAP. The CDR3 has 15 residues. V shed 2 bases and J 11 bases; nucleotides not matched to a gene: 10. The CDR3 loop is CASGLSGQGVHKQFL. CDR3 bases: TGTGCTAGTGGTTTGTCGGGACAGGGCGTCCATAAGCAGTTCTTG.

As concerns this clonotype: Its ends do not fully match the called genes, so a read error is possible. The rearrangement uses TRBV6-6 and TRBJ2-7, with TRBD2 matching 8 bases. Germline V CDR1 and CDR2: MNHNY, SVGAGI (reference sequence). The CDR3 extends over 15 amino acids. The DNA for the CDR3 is TGTGCCAGCAGTTACTATGACGGGAGGGGGTACGGGCAGTACTTC. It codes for CASSYYDGRGYGQYF.

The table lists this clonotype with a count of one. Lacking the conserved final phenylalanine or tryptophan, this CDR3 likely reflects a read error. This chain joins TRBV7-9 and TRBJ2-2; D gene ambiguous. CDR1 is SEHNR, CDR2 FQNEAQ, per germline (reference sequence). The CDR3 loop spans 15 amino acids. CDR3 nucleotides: TGTACCAGCAGCTTAAGCTGGATAGACACCGGGGAGCTGTTTTAT. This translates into CTSSLSWIDTGELFY.

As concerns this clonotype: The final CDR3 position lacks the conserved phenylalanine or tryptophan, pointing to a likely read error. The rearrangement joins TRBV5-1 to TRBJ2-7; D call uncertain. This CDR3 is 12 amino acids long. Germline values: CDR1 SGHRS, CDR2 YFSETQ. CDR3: CANSLDLVPQYI. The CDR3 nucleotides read TGCGCCAACAGCTTGGATCTAGTCCCCCAGTACATC.

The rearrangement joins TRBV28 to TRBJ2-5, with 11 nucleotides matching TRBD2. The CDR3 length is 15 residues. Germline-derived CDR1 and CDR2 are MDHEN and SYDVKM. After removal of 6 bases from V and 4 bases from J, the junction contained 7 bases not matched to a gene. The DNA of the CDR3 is TGTGCCAGCAGGCAACTAGCGGGAGAGGTAGAGACCCAGTACTTC. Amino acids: CASRQLAGEVETQYF. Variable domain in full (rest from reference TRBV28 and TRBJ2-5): DVKVTQSSRYLVKRTGEKVFLECVQDMDHENMFWYRQDPGLGLRLIYFSYDVKMKEKGDIPEGYSVSREKKERFSLILESASTNQTSMYLCASRQLAGEVETQYFGPGTRLLVL.

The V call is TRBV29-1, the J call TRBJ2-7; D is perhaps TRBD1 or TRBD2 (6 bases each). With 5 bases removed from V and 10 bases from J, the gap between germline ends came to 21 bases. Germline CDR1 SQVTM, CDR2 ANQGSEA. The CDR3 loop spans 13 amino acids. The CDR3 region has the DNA TGCAGCGTTACGGCGGGACAAGGGATCGAACAGTACTTC. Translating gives CSVTAGQGIEQYF.

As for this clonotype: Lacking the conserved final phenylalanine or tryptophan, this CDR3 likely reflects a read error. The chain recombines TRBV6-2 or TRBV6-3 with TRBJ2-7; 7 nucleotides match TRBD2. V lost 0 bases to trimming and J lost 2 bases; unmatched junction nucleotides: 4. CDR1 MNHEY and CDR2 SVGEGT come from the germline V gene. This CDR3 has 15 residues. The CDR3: CASSYSAGDPYEQYL. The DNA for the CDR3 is TGTGCCAGCAGTTACTCGGCGGGAGATCCCTACGAGCAGTACTTG.